This T cell receptor (beta chain) came from a study of T cells in Graves' hyperthyroidism and ophthalmopathy. This clonotype was seen at least ten times. What was amplified from RNA transcripts were TCR beta CDR3 regions. First-round RT-PCR with HTBI primers amplified the TCR CDR3 region. TCRdb used MiXCR to reprocess the multiplex PCR reads, holding one entry per CDR3 protein. The table lists nearly 600,000 distinct CDR3 sequences, 14% of them singletons. This clonotype originated in a woman aged 18-29 years with Graves' ophthalmopathy. Sequenced input: blood.

CDR3 sequence: CATSPGQGQETQYF. In DNA form, the CDR3 reads TGTGCCACCAGTCCGGGACAGGGACAGGAGACCCAGTACTTC. This sequence joins TRBV24-1 and TRBJ2-5, with 9 bases aligning to TRBD1. J lost 5 bases, V lost 6 bases, and 6 bases had no gene match. The CDR3 is 14 residues long. The germline CDR1 and CDR2 sequences are KGHDR and SFDVKD.